One and the same sample provided the 3 T cell receptor beta chains below, sequenced in a study of neurological immune-mediated disorders. TCRdb analysed the 5' RACE reads with MiXCR anew, one entry per CDR3 protein. The repertoire has roughly 36,000 distinct CDR3 sequences, 3% to 3.5% of them found once; the top ten carry roughly 7.7%. Documented time point: longitudinal time-point 1 (baseline). Source material: PBMCs. The receptors were sampled from a woman aged 55-70 years with multiple sclerosis.

This clonotype came up many times. The genes are TRBV9 and TRBJ2-1; D remains ambiguous. This CDR3 has 13 residues. V lost 1 base and J lost 7, with 9 bases in between. Germline V gene data show CDR1 as SGDLS and CDR2 as YYNGEE. CDR3 coding DNA: TGTGCCAGCAGCGTATCGACCGGGAATGAGCAGTTCTTC. Translating it yields CASSVSTGNEQFF.

This clonotype has ten or more counts. J is TRBJ2-7 and V is TRBV15; 8 nucleotides agree with TRBD1. The CDR3 is made up of 14 amino acids. Unmatched junction bases numbered 6, after V lost 4 bases and J lost 4 bases. Germline-derived CDR1 and CDR2 are LNHNV and YYDKDF (reference sequence). The CDR3 sequence is CATSTAGTGYEQYF. The CDR3 nucleotides read TGTGCCACCAGCACCGCCGGGACAGGTTACGAGCAGTACTTC. The full variable domain, with the rest looked up from reference TRBV15 and TRBJ2-7, is DAMVIQNPRYQVTQFGKPVTLSCSQTLNHNVMYWYQQKSSQAPKLLFHYYDKDFNNEADTPDNFQSRRPNTSFCFLDIRSPGLGDTAMYLCATSTAGTGYEQYFGPGTRLTVT.

There are many counts of this clonotype. This chain connects TRBV5-1 to TRBJ2-5; the match to TRBD2 covers 10 bases. The CDR3 loop spans 17 amino acids. The ends lost 1 base at V and 5 bases at J; junction bases unmatched: 11. Germline lookup yields CDR1 SGHRS and CDR2 YFSETQ. The CDR3 region is CASSLPTTGTSDETQYF. CDR3 nucleotide sequence: TGCGCCAGCAGCTTGCCGACGACCGGGACTAGCGATGAGACCCAGTACTTC.